Described below is a single T cell receptor (beta chain) sequence and its context. Authors' data handling: Researchers report that nucleated cell counts were estimated from reference gene primer amplification. This table comes from immunoSEQ multiplex PCR, and its TCRdb copy is limited to in-frame clones, with some not included. For V, J and clone size, that table is used; D and trimming come from the DNA. The sample consists of fewer than 350,000 clones, around 87% of them appearing once. These data come from a study of blood T cell repertoires in COVID-19. As for the study in general: Donors in the United States, Italy and Spain gave samples during acute or convalescent COVID-19.

Residents of about two dozen US areas, aged roughly 18 to 89 years, made up the participants. Participant-given clinical history determined each cohort assignment. CDR3 length: 14 residues. Trimming took off 2 bases at V and 1 base at J, with 5 bases between the two ends. Germline CDR1 MDHEN, CDR2 SYDVKM. The source of this sequence is a young woman with acute COVID-19. Specimen: PBMCs or T cells enriched from blood (not recorded which). The chain is built from TRBV28 and TRBJ2-2; D not certain. The CDR3 nucleotides are TGTGCCAGCAGTTTACTAGGGAACACCGGGGAGCTGTTTTTT. Amino acid sequence: CASSLLGNTGELFF.